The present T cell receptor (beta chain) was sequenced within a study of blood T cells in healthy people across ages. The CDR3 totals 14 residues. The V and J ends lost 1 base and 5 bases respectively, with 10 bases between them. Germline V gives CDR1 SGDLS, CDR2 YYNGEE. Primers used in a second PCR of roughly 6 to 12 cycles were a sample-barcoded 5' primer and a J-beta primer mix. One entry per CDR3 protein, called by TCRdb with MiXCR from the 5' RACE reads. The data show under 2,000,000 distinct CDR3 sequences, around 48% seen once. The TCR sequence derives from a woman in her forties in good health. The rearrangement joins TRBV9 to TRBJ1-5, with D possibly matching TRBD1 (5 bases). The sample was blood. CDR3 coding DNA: TGTGCCAGCAGCGTAACGAGGGACTATCAGCCCCAGCATTTT. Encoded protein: CASSVTRDYQPQHF.